A single sample gave rise to the 25 T cell receptor beta chains below, sequenced in a study of cytomegalovirus exposure and HLA in healthy donors. PCR involved 60 Vbeta and 13 Jbeta primers. The protocol was immunoSEQ multiplex PCR, while the TCRdb copy is restricted to in-frame clones and leaves out a portion. The sample lists about 150,000 clones; 79% were seen once. Sequencing was done on a sample of PBMCs. These receptors all stem from a man in his forties or fifties in good health and CMV-seropositive.

The chain carries TRBV18 and TRBJ2-3, with TRBD2 as a possible D gene (6 bases). The CDR3 length is 15 residues. Trimming took 3 bases from V and 0 from J, leaving 10 bases between them. From germline, CDR1 is KGHSH and CDR2 LQKENI. This chain's CDR3 is CASSPGRSSTDTQYF. The DNA of the CDR3 is TGTGCCAGCTCACCCGGGAGATCTAGCACAGATACGCAGTATTTT.

This chain uses TRBV2 with TRBJ1-1; unclear D gene. Trimming pared 3 bases from V and 0 bases from J, leaving 8 bases between. The CDR3 loop spans 14 amino acids. Germline V CDR1 and CDR2: SNHLY, FYNNEI. CDR3 nucleotide sequence: TGTGCCAGCAGTGAGGGCAGAATGAACACTGAAGCTTTCTTT. Translation gives CASSEGRMNTEAFF.

About this clone: The junction and the germline gene differ at one end; a read error may be behind it. The chain recombines TRBV7-7 with TRBJ1-2, with D possibly being TRBD1 (5 bases). In germline, CDR1 is SSHAT, CDR2 FNYEAQ (reference sequence). The length of the CDR3 is 15 residues. This chain's CDR3 is CASSPSPGEHYGYTF. The CDR3 coding sequence is TGTGCTAGCAGCCCCAGTCCGGGGGAACACTATGGCTACACCTTC.

The rearrangement links TRBV5-1 to TRBJ2-5; TRBD2 is a possible D gene (6 bases). CDR1 is SGHRS and CDR2 is YFSETQ in the germline V gene. V was clipped by 0 bases and J by 4 bases, with 13 bases between them. The CDR3 has 15 residues. The CDR3 loop is CASSLEEGGGETQYF. For the CDR3, the DNA is TGCGCCAGCAGCTTGGAGGAGGGAGGAGGAGAGACCCAGTACTTC.

The chain is built from TRBV2 and TRBJ1-3; no clear D gene. The CDR3 sequence is 13 residues long. The V end lost 5 bases, the J end lost 0 bases, and 5 bases lay between the germline ends. CDR1 and CDR2 from the germline V gene are SNHLY and FYNNEI. The CDR3 sequence: CASSTSSGNTIYF. As DNA, the CDR3 is TGTGCCAGCAGTACAAGCTCTGGAAACACCATATATTTT.

The V call is TRBV11-2, the J call TRBJ2-2, with a weak D call TRBD2 (6 bases). From germline, CDR1 is SGHAT and CDR2 FQNNGV. The germline V and J ends were trimmed by 1 base and 5 bases, with 17 bases remaining between them. The CDR3 is 17 residues long. The CDR3 sequence: CASSLVGDTRGTGELFF. CDR3 sequence (DNA): TGTGCCAGCAGCTTAGTCGGGGATACCCGGGGGACCGGGGAGCTGTTTTTT.

This rearrangement joins TRBV10-3 to TRBJ2-5; 14 bases align to TRBD2. With the DNA end fitting TRBJ2-7 better, the J assignment may be wrong. Germline lookup yields CDR1 ENHRY and CDR2 SYGVKD. This CDR3 has 15 residues. The CDR3 DNA follows: TGTGCCATCGGGGGACTAGCGGGGGCGGAGTACGAGCAGTACTTC. It yields the protein CAIGGLAGAEYEQYF.

This clone has more than one count but fewer than ten. The gene calls are TRBV19 and TRBJ1-5; D not resolved. The CDR3 consists of 15 residues. Per germline, CDR1 LNHDA and CDR2 SQIVND (reference sequence). Deletions cut 2 bases from V and 0 bases from J, with 8 bases between. In nucleotides, the CDR3 is TGTGCCAGTAGTATACGACCGGGTAGCAATCAGCCCCAGCATTTT. Amino acids: CASSIRPGSNQPQHF.

This chain connects TRBV4-1 to TRBJ1-4, with 7 bases lining up with TRBD1. The germline V gene has CDR1 MGHRA and CDR2 YSYEKL. V trimming: 4 bases; J trimming: 4 bases; junction bases outside the gene matches: 3. This CDR3 is 14 amino acids long. The CDR3 is CASSRQGYNEKLFF. Written as DNA, the CDR3 is TGCGCCAGCAGCCGACAGGGATATAATGAAAAACTGTTTTTT.

This clone showed up just once. CDR3: CASSTGTGKSQPQHF. The CDR3 DNA reads as TGTGCCAGCAGTACCGGGACAGGGAAGAGCCAGCCCCAGCATTTT. V and J are TRBV28 and TRBJ1-5, with 9 bases that match TRBD1. The CDR3 has 15 amino acids. Germline CDR1 and CDR2: MDHEN and SYDVKM. With 5 bases clipped from V and 7 bases from J, the junction kept 9 bases outside the gene matches.

This chain uses TRBV29-1 with TRBJ2-7; TRBD1 matches 7 bases. Germline V lookup: CDR1 SQVTM, CDR2 ANQGSEA. This CDR3 has 13 residues. The V segment lost 6 bases and the J segment 0 bases; nucleotides outside the gene matches: 5. CDR3 in amino acids: CSVSGGPSYEQYF. The CDR3 DNA follows: TGCAGCGTCTCAGGGGGTCCCTCCTACGAGCAGTACTTC.

This clone was seen a single time. The chain uses TRBV19 and TRBJ2-5; 7 bases line up with TRBD2. The J call may be wrong; the DNA end is better matched by TRBJ2-7. Germline V gene sequence: CDR1 LNHDA, CDR2 SQIVND (reference sequence). The CDR3 totals 14 residues. CDR3 protein: CASSVGLEAYEQYF. CDR3 DNA sequence: TGTGCCAGTAGTGTAGGACTAGAGGCCTACGAGCAGTACTTC.

This clone was observed a few times. The CDR3 nucleotides read TGTGCCACCATGTCCAATGAAAAACTGTTTTTT. Its translation: CATMSNEKLFF. The V call is TRBV28, the J call TRBJ1-4; unclear D gene. This CDR3 contains 11 residues. Germline CDR1 and CDR2: MDHEN and SYDVKM. V was clipped by 10 bases and J by 5 bases, with 8 bases between them.

The genes are TRBV18 and TRBJ2-1; TRBD2 might be the D (6 bases). The CDR3 runs 16 residues. Germline V gives CDR1 KGHSH, CDR2 LQKENI. Deletions cut 0 bases from V and 0 bases from J, with 9 bases between. CDR3 in DNA: TGTGCCAGCTCACCACCGGGTAGCGGCTCCTACAATGAGCAGTTCTTC. As protein: CASSPPGSGSYNEQFF.

This clone was seen a handful of times. The chain is built from TRBV10-3 and TRBJ1-2, with D tentatively TRBD1 (6 bases). CDR3 length: 14 amino acids. Trimming pared 6 bases from V and 8 bases from J, leaving 19 bases between. The germline V gene has CDR1 ENHRY and CDR2 SYGVKD. CDR3 coding DNA: TGTGCCATCAGGAAGGCCCTACAGGGTCGGGGCTACACCTTC. Translation: CAIRKALQGRGYTF.

This clone showed up just a few times. This rearrangement joins TRBV28 to TRBJ1-3; no clear D. The CDR3 spans 16 residues. Trimming shortened V by 1 base and J by 0 bases, and 10 bases separated the two germline ends. Germline CDR1 is MDHEN and CDR2 is SYDVKM. In nucleotides, the CDR3 is TGTGCCAGCAGTTTATTGGCCAGATTCTCTGGAAACACCATATATTTT. This sequence encodes CASSLLARFSGNTIYF.

The chain has TRBV6-4 and TRBJ1-1, with D perhaps TRBD1 (5 bases). CDR1 MRHNA and CDR2 SNTAGT come from the germline V gene. The V and J ends lost 4 bases and 0 bases respectively, with 12 bases between them. The CDR3 spans 15 residues. CDR3 in DNA: TGTGCCAGCAGTGGGCAGGGTCCCATGAACACTGAAGCTTTCTTT. This gives the protein CASSGQGPMNTEAFF.

This rearrangement joins TRBV7-9 to TRBJ2-1; D is unresolved. CDR3 length: 14 residues. Per germline, CDR1 SEHNR and CDR2 FQNEAQ (reference sequence). V lost 0 bases, J lost 8 bases, and 11 bases lay in between. The CDR3 loop is CASSLAAEIYEQFF. For the CDR3, the DNA is TGTGCCAGCAGCTTAGCGGCGGAGATCTATGAGCAGTTCTTC.

This clone was recorded a few times. This sequence joins TRBV6-1 and TRBJ2-7, with 9 bases lining up with TRBD1. The V gene end was trimmed by 3 bases and the J gene end by 3 bases; junction bases not matched to a gene: 12. CDR3 length equals 17 residues. Germline assignment: CDR1 MNHNS and CDR2 SASEGT. CDR3 loop: CASSDRQGGGGLYEQYF. Written as DNA, the CDR3 is TGTGCCAGCAGTGACCGACAGGGGGGAGGGGGACTCTACGAGCAGTACTTC.

The chain is built from TRBV6-6 and TRBJ1-6; D is unclear. The CDR3 is 15 amino acids. Trimming pared 0 bases from V and 14 bases from J, leaving 17 bases between. The germline CDR1 and CDR2 sequences are MNHNY and SVGAGI (reference sequence). The CDR3 DNA reads TGTGCCAGCAGTTACTCAGGCGGGATTCCGGGAGCCCTCCACTTT. Protein sequence: CASSYSGGIPGALHF.

The chain links TRBV5-8 to TRBJ2-1, with a tentative D call TRBD2 (7 bases). This CDR3 has 15 amino acids. Germline V lookup: CDR1 SGHTS, CDR2 YDEGEE. With 5 bases removed from V and 3 bases from J, the gap between germline ends came to 15 bases. The CDR3 spells CASRRTGGVYNEQFF. For the CDR3, the DNA is TGTGCCAGCAGGCGCACGGGGGGCGTCTACAATGAGCAGTTCTTC.

The chain employs TRBV5-1 and TRBJ2-5; 8 nucleotides align to TRBD2. The CDR3 has 13 amino acids. With V trimmed by 5 bases and J by 4 bases, 4 bases remained unmatched. From germline, CDR1 is SGHRS and CDR2 YFSETQ. CDR3 in DNA: TGCGCCAGCAGTTCTCTAGCGGGAGAGACCCAGTACTTC. Protein: CASSSLAGETQYF.

J is TRBJ1-6 and V is TRBV7-6; 10 nucleotides match TRBD1. V was pared by 5 bases and J by 8 bases, with 9 bases of the junction left unmatched. There are 16 residues in the CDR3. The V gene's germline CDR1 is SGHVS and CDR2 FNYEAQ. CDR3 bases: TGTGCCAGCAGCCAGGGTTCCGGACAGGGGGATTCACCCCTCCACTTT. Translating gives CASSQGSGQGDSPLHF.

The genes are TRBV6-6 and TRBJ2-5, with 8 bases that match TRBD2. Judging by the DNA end, TRBJ2-7 fits better; the J call may be wrong. This CDR3 has 14 residues. The germline gives CDR1 MNHNY, CDR2 SVGAGI (reference sequence). This CDR3 reads CASSGGGSSYEQYF. CDR3 coding DNA: TGTGCCAGCAGCGGGGGGGGGAGCTCCTACGAGCAGTACTTC.

This clone was recorded only once. The rearrangement uses TRBV19 and TRBJ1-5, with a weak D call TRBD1 (5 bases). The CDR3 has 14 residues. The germline gives CDR1 LNHDA, CDR2 SQIVND (reference sequence). V gave up 5 bases and J gave up 6 bases, with 14 bases separating them. CDR3 in DNA: TGTGCCAGTAGTTTGGGGGGAATGAGTCAGCCCCAGCATTTT. Translating gives CASSLGGMSQPQHF.